These T cell receptor beta chains were read from a single sample in a study of blood T cells in healthy people across ages. TCRdb recomputed calls from the 5' RACE reads with MiXCR, one row per CDR3 protein. Of about 680,000 distinct CDR3 sequences detected, around half appear once; the ten largest clones hold 30% to 40%. The source material was blood. These receptors were obtained from a woman between 55 and 75 years old in good health. The CDR3 runs from the conserved cysteine through the conserved F or W. Each record gives: V gene, clone size, D gene, J gene, CDR3 protein, CDR3 DNA. A D gene is named only where the DNA matches it firmly. Clone size is not always given. Where it is, it says once, few, many or a class for expanded clones.

TRBV4-3,.,TRBD2,TRBJ2-7,CASSQDLMGLAGLYEQYF,TGCGCCAGCAGCCAAGATCTTATGGGGCTAGCGGGCCTCTACGAGCAGTACTTC
TRBV5-6,few,TRBD1,TRBJ1-5,CASSFWQGDQPQHF,TGTGCCAGCAGCTTTTGGCAGGGGGATCAGCCCCAGCATTTT
TRBV10-3,few,TRBD2,TRBJ2-1,CAISEGTSGRRGSYNEQFF,TGTGCCATCAGTGAGGGGACTAGTGGGAGGAGGGGCTCCTACAATGAGCAGTTCTTC
TRBV2,.,TRBD2,TRBJ2-3,CASSDQDSGRGADTQYF,TGTGCCAGCAGTGATCAGGATAGCGGGAGAGGGGCAGATACGCAGTATTTT
TRBV5-1,.,TRBD1,TRBJ2-7,CASSLGGGQGSYEQYF,TGCGCCAGCAGCTTGGGAGGGGGACAGGGCTCCTACGAGCAGTACTTC
TRBV4-3,few,TRBD2,TRBJ2-1,CASSQGSGTYMNEQFF,TGCGCCAGCAGCCAAGGGAGCGGGACCTACATGAATGAGCAGTTCTTC
TRBV7-2,.,.,TRBJ2-7,CASSLDLTDYEQYF,TGTGCCAGCAGCTTAGACCTTACGGACTACGAGCAGTACTTC
TRBV28,.,.,TRBJ2-6,CASAPGRLSGANVLTF,TGTGCCAGCGCCCCGGGGAGGCTCTCTGGGGCCAACGTCCTGACTTTC
TRBV14,.,TRBD1,TRBJ2-1,CASSSRQGATYNEQFF,TGTGCCAGCAGCTCCCGACAGGGGGCCACCTACAATGAGCAGTTCTTC
TRBV7-9,.,TRBD1,TRBJ2-5,CASSLSIRGLGVTTRETQYF,TGTGCCAGCAGCTTGAGTATCAGGGGGCTCGGAGTCACCACCAGGGAGACCCAGTACTTC
TRBV9,.,TRBD2,TRBJ2-2,CASSVTSGRALRTGELFF,TGTGCCAGCAGCGTGACTAGCGGGAGGGCCCTAAGGACCGGGGAGCTGTTTTTT
TRBV29-1,.,.,TRBJ2-1,CSVGGGAPNNEQFF,TGCAGCGTTGGGGGAGGAGCCCCTAACAATGAGCAGTTCTTC
TRBV7-2,.,.,TRBJ1-5,CASSSGQHSNQPQHF,TGTGCCAGCAGCTCCGGACAACATAGCAATCAGCCCCAGCATTTT
TRBV18,.,.,TRBJ1-2,CASSPDGSRGYTF,TGTGCCAGCTCACCAGACGGGTCTCGAGGCTACACCTTC
TRBV28,.,TRBD1,TRBJ1-5,CASSSPKLDRARSNQPQHF,TGTGCCAGCAGTTCACCTAAACTCGACAGGGCCCGGAGCAATCAGCCCCAGCATTTT
TRBV6-6,.,.,TRBJ1-1,CASSYAIGRGGTEAFF,TGTGCCAGCAGTTACGCTATCGGTAGGGGGGGAACTGAAGCTTTCTTT
TRBV9,.,.,TRBJ2-7,CASSVVGGVGEQYF,TGTGCCAGCAGCGTAGTGGGGGGAGTAGGAGAGCAGTACTTC
TRBV11-2,few,TRBD1,TRBJ2-6,CASSSDRVAGANVLTF,TGTGCCAGCAGCTCCGACAGGGTGGCAGGGGCCAACGTCCTGACTTTC
TRBV6-5,.,.,TRBJ2-7,CASRILGSYEQYF,TGTGCCAGCAGGATTTTGGGATCCTACGAGCAGTACTTC
TRBV15,.,.,TRBJ2-6,CATSRTGTLSGANVLTF,TGTGCCACCAGCAGAACAGGGACCCTCTCTGGGGCCAACGTCCTGACTTTC
TRBV7-2,many,TRBD1,TRBJ2-7,CASSFGTGGFYEQYF,TGTGCCAGCAGCTTTGGGACAGGGGGCTTCTACGAGCAGTACTTC
TRBV7-3,few,.,TRBJ1-2,CASSFDGNYGYTF,TGTGCCAGCAGCTTCGATGGGAACTATGGCTACACCTTC
TRBV6-5,once,.,TRBJ2-2,CASSDKTGELFF,TGTGCCAGCAGTGATAAAACCGGGGAGCTGTTTTTT
TRBV7-2,.,.,TRBJ2-7,CASSLGGSNNEQYF,TGTGCCAGCAGCTTAGGTGGATCGAACAATGAGCAGTACTTC
TRBV5-6,.,TRBD2,TRBJ2-7,CASSPGGTSGYYEQYF,TGTGCCAGCAGCCCGGGGGGGACTAGCGGATACTACGAGCAGTACTTC
TRBV4-3,once,.,TRBJ2-1,CASSQETGQHYNEQFF,TGCGCCAGCAGCCAAGAGACCGGACAGCACTACAATGAGCAGTTCTTC
TRBV29-1,once,TRBD1,TRBJ1-1,CSVVGTVTEAFF,TGCAGCGTTGTCGGGACAGTCACTGAAGCTTTCTTT
TRBV29-1,few,.,TRBJ2-7,CSVERRDDHSCEQYF,TGCAGCGTTGAGCGCCGGGACGACCATTCTTGCGAGCAGTACTTC
TRBV7-3,few,.,TRBJ2-7,CASSSRDGYEQYF,TGTGCCAGCAGCTCACGGGACGGGTACGAGCAGTACTTC
TRBV5-1,.,.,TRBJ2-3,CASSEMDTQYF,TGCGCCAGCAGCGAGATGGATACGCAGTATTTT
TRBV9,.,.,TRBJ2-1,CASSVGGRVNEQFF,TGTGCCAGCAGCGTAGGGGGGAGAGTTAATGAGCAGTTCTTC
TRBV7-2,.,.,TRBJ1-6,CASSSQGGTPLHF,TGTGCCAGCAGTTCACAGGGAGGGACACCCCTCCACTTT
TRBV27,.,TRBD2,TRBJ2-7,CASSSNRRLAGAYEQYF,TGTGCCAGCAGTTCAAACAGACGACTGGCGGGGGCCTACGAGCAGTACTTC
TRBV6-2/TRBV6-3,few,TRBD2,TRBJ2-1,CASSYVTGGLYNEQFF,TGTGCCAGCAGTTACGTCACGGGGGGACTATACAATGAGCAGTTCTTC
TRBV5-1,many,.,TRBJ2-3,CASGGPTTQTTQYF,TGCGCCAGCGGGGGGCCCACGACCCAGACGACGCAGTATTTT
TRBV25-1,few,TRBD1,TRBJ1-5,CASSDDRVGQPQHF,TGTGCCAGCAGTGATGACAGGGTAGGACAGCCCCAGCATTTT
TRBV12-3/TRBV12-4,few,TRBD2,TRBJ2-1,CASRGTSGRTYNEQFF,TGTGCCAGCAGGGGGACTAGCGGGAGGACCTACAATGAGCAGTTCTTC
TRBV4-2,.,.,TRBJ2-7,CASSLEEGGIYEQYF,TGTGCCAGCAGCCTTGAGGAGGGTGGTATCTACGAGCAGTACTTC
TRBV7-3,.,.,TRBJ1-1,CASSSQGGVMEAFF,TGTGCCAGCAGCTCACAAGGAGGGGTTATGGAAGCTTTCTTT
TRBV28,.,.,TRBJ2-1,CASSPVGLVAREYNEQFF,TGTGCCAGCAGCCCCGTCGGGTTGGTTGCCAGGGAGTACAATGAGCAGTTCTTC
TRBV28,.,.,TRBJ2-3,CASRGPRNTQYF,TGTGCCAGCAGAGGTCCCCGGAATACGCAGTATTTT
TRBV12-3/TRBV12-4,few,.,TRBJ1-1,CASSLSGRTNTEAFF,TGTGCCAGCAGTTTATCGGGACGGACGAACACTGAAGCTTTCTTT
TRBV20-1,.,TRBD2,TRBJ2-3,CSARSPGLADTDTQYF,TGCAGTGCTAGGTCCCCGGGACTAGCGGATACAGATACGCAGTATTTT
TRBV7-2,.,TRBD2,TRBJ2-1,CASSFPGTSGSNEQFF,TGTGCCAGCAGCTTTCCCGGGACTAGCGGGAGCAATGAGCAGTTCTTC
TRBV6-6,.,.,TRBJ2-7,CASSARDAYEQYF,TGTGCCAGCAGTGCCCGGGATGCCTACGAGCAGTACTTC
TRBV20-1,few,.,TRBJ2-7,CSARDSLLGEQYF,TGCAGTGCTAGGGACAGTCTCCTCGGCGAGCAGTACTTC
TRBV7-9,.,.,TRBJ1-2,CASSLVGRGGYGYTF,TGTGCCAGCAGCTTAGTAGGCAGGGGAGGCTATGGCTACACCTTC
TRBV28,.,.,TRBJ2-7,CASHSGTLFSYEQYF,TGTGCCAGCCATTCCGGGACACTTTTCTCCTACGAGCAGTACTTC
TRBV7-9,many,.,TRBJ2-7,CASSSRDGMDEQYF,TGTGCCAGCAGCTCACGGGACGGGATGGACGAGCAGTACTTC
TRBV10-3,few,.,TRBJ1-2,CAISGLNYGYTF,TGTGCCATCAGTGGACTTAACTATGGCTACACCTTC
TRBV7-9,.,.,TRBJ1-5,CASSLGLNQPQHF,TGTGCCAGCAGCTTAGGTCTAAATCAGCCCCAGCATTTT
TRBV10-3,few,.,TRBJ2-3,CAISGQVTDTQYF,TGTGCCATCAGTGGGCAAGTCACAGATACGCAGTATTTT
TRBV7-9,.,.,TRBJ2-2,CASSRGRPNTGELFF,TGTGCCAGCAGCCGGGGACGGCCGAACACCGGGGAGCTGTTTTTT
TRBV12-3/TRBV12-4,.,.,TRBJ1-2,CASSLDRSHTF,TGTGCCAGCAGTCTTGACAGGTCTCACACCTTC
TRBV5-6,.,TRBD1,TRBJ2-1,CASRGQGVLDEQFF,TGTGCCAGCAGGGGACAGGGCGTTCTCGATGAGCAGTTCTTC
TRBV5-1,.,.,TRBJ2-2,CASSPRTHENTGELFF,TGCGCCAGCAGCCCTAGGACACACGAGAACACCGGGGAGCTGTTTTTT
TRBV15,.,.,TRBJ2-1,CAATPGKTLIDEQFF,TGTGCCGCCACACCCGGGAAGACATTAATCGATGAGCAGTTCTTC
TRBV7-2,.,.,TRBJ2-7,CASSSLAQSYEQYF,TGTGCCAGCAGCTCGCTAGCGCAGTCCTACGAGCAGTACTTC
TRBV7-2,.,TRBD2,TRBJ2-7,CASSAAGGGYEQYF,TGTGCCAGCAGTGCGGCGGGAGGGGGATACGAGCAGTACTTC
TRBV6-5,.,.,TRBJ2-1,CASSYPNSEQFF,TGTGCCAGCAGTTACCCCAACAGTGAGCAGTTCTTC